This TCR beta chain appears in the sequencing data of a study of OX40 agonist ivuxolimab in advanced cancers. Regarding the research as a whole: The costimulatory receptor OX40 (CD134) was targeted by ivuxolimab, a fully human IgG2 agonistic monoclonal antibody. Prior anti-PD-1, anti-PD-L1 or anti-CTLA-4 therapy was permitted, and about two fifths of dose-escalation patients had received checkpoint inhibitors. Of the approximately 54 patients in dose escalation, about 20 had hepatocellular carcinoma, roughly 15 had melanoma, 9 had renal cell carcinoma and 9 had head and neck cancer. The monotherapy dose-escalation portion (N ≈ 57 patients) of the phase I ivuxolimab trial is reported in the paper. Peripheral TCRbeta sequencing was intended to test whether TCR sequence diversity was altered and clonal T-cell expansion was caused by ivuxolimab. Three dose-escalation patients achieved partial responses, one with hepatocellular carcinoma and two with cutaneous melanoma. Intravenous ivuxolimab was administered to patients every 2 weeks at six dose levels: 0.01, 0.1, 0.3, 1.5, 3 and 10 mg/kg. A male proportion of around 83% and a mean age of 60 years, ranging from 23 to 79, were recorded for the dose-escalation cohort. General conclusions and limits of the study: The antigen specificity of the clonally expanded peripheral T cells was not determined. On average, CD8+ T cells showed more expanded clones than CD4+ T cells after ivuxolimab. Clonal expansion of both CD4+ and CD8+ blood T cells was observed from baseline to week 6 at doses 0.1 to 3.0 mg/kg. In the 0.1-3.0 mg/kg groups, partial responders were among the patients with the lowest normalized peripheral clonal expansion, particularly in CD8+ T cells. Low levels of normalized T-cell clonal expansion were also seen in some nonresponding patients.

Patients with a history of autoimmune disease or receiving systemic immunosuppression were excluded from the trial. In every dose cohort, peripheral blood was drawn for TCR sequencing at baseline, cycle 4 day 1, and cycle 7 day 1. Samples were obtained from an open-label, multicenter, first-in-human phase I dose-escalation trial of ivuxolimab. Adults with locally advanced or metastatic melanoma, renal cell, hepatocellular, or head and neck squamous cell carcinoma were enrolled in the trial. Before TCR sequencing, CD4+ T cells and CD8+ T cells from peripheral blood were sorted into separate populations. With regard to this clone: Its antigen target is currently unknown. The sample holds no much larger clone one base away, and base qualities are not on file.

The germline V gene sets CDR1 to SGHDT and CDR2 to YYEEEE. Counted from cysteine to phenylalanine, this CDR3 has 13 amino acids. Of all the DNA, just the CDR3 is kept, 39 bases in frame from base 1. V loses 0 bases, J loses 6 bases, and the germline ends lie 9 bases apart. For sequencing of the TCRbeta CDR3 region, genomic DNA was extracted from the sorted cells. The immunoSEQ Assay was used to sequence the TCRbeta CDR3 regions. The table comes from immuneACCESS by way of TCRdb, which keeps in-frame sequences with V and J called. Part of the clones is missing from these tables; in studies checked, under half for an unresolved V gene and the rest for unknown reasons. The sample table holds 55,000 to 85,000 clones, of which nearly 90% were seen once. The top ten clonotypes cover about 1.3% of the sample.

This receptor was obtained from an adult with an advanced solid tumor such as melanoma, head and neck, liver or kidney cancer. The sequence is built from TRBV5-6 and TRBJ1-2, and possibly TRBD1, on 6 matching bases. The source material was CD4+ or CD8+ T cells sorted from blood, sampled in a trial of the OX40 agonist ivuxolimab. The CDR3 region reads CASSLAGVDGYTF. The nucleotide sequence reads as follows: TGTGCCAGCAGCTTGGCAGGGGTCGATGGCTACACCTTC.